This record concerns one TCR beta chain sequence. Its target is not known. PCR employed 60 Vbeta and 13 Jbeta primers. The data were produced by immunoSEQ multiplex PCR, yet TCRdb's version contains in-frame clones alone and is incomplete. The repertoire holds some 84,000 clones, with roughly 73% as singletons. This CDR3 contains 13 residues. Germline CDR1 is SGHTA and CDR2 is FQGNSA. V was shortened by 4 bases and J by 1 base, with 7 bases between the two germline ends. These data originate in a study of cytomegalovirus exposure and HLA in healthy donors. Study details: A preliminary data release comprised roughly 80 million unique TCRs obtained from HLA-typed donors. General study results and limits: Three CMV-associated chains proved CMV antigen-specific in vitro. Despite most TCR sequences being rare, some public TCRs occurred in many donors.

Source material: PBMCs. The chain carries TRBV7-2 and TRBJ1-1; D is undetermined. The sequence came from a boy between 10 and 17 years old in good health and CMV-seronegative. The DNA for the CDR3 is TGTGCCAGCAGCTCCAGATGGAACACTGAAGCTTTCTTT. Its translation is CASSSRWNTEAFF.